The rows below give T cell receptor beta chains drawn from one sample of a study of Ad26.COV2.S vaccination and SARS-CoV-2 variants. Profiled with immunoSEQ multiplex PCR; TCRdb holds only in-frame clones, not every one. The sample consists of about 350,000 clones, roughly nine tenths of them appearing once. The starting material was peripheral blood, obtained after recovery from COVID-19. These receptors were collected from a human donor who had recovered from COVID-19. The CDR3 runs from the conserved cysteine through the conserved F or W. A D gene is named only where the DNA matches it firmly. Clone size is given for some rows only: seen once, a few or many times, or a class if the clone is expanded.

J | V | D | length | size | CDR3 | DNA
TRBJ1-1 | TRBV5-1 | . | 12 | once | CASSLYGTEAFF | TGCGCCAGCAGCCTTTATGGGACTGAAGCTTTCTTT
TRBJ2-7 | TRBV5-6 | TRBD1 | 15 | few | CASSPPGQGVGEQYF | TGTGCCAGCAGCCCCCCGGGACAGGGGGTGGGCGAGCAGTACTTC
TRBJ2-2 | TRBV9 | . | 16 | once | CASSVHKRKNTGELFF | TGTGCCAGCAGCGTCCATAAGCGGAAGAACACCGGGGAGCTGTTTTTT
TRBJ1-4 | TRBV10-1 | TRBD1 | 14 | . | CASSPGQSNEKLFF | TGCGCCAGCAGTCCGGGACAGAGTAATGAAAAACTGTTTTTT
TRBJ2-1 | TRBV4-2 | TRBD2 | 16 | . | CASSQEGLAGHNEQFF | TGTGCCAGCAGCCAAGAGGGACTAGCGGGGCACAATGAGCAGTTCTTC
TRBJ2-1 | TRBV6-2/TRBV6-3 | TRBD2 | 18 | . | CASSYPWGAGGAYNEQFF | TGTGCCAGCAGTTACCCGTGGGGGGCCGGGGGGGCGTACAATGAGCAGTTCTTC
TRBJ1-1 | TRBV4-1 | TRBD1 | 14 | . | CASSQETGLGRAFF | TGCGCCAGCAGCCAAGAGACAGGGCTAGGGCGAGCTTTCTTT
TRBJ1-2 | TRBV29-1 | TRBD1 | 13 | . | CSVEQGVSYGYTF | TGCAGCGTTGAACAGGGGGTCTCCTATGGCTACACCTTC
TRBJ1-3 | TRBV9 | . | 15 | . | CASSVTGSTGNTIYF | TGTGCCAGCAGCGTAACAGGGTCGACTGGAAACACCATATATTTT
TRBJ1-3 | TRBV6-5 | . | 15 | . | CASSYGGLAGNTIYF | TGTGCCAGCAGTTACGGAGGACTGGCTGGAAACACCATATATTTT
TRBJ2-2 | TRBV29-1 | TRBD2 | 17 | . | CSVASGGENWQAGELFF | TGCAGCGTTGCTAGCGGGGGGGAAAACTGGCAGGCCGGGGAGCTGTTTTTT